These 27 T cell receptor beta chains share one sample of origin, sequenced in a study of somatic mutations in cytotoxic T cells in rheumatoid arthritis. Assay: immunoSEQ multiplex PCR; the TCRdb copy retains only in-frame clones and omits some. The table includes under 15,000 clones, 60% to 80% detected once. Specimen: CD8+ T cells sorted from blood. The receptors originated from a man in his fifties or sixties in good health.

V and J are TRBV28 and TRBJ1-3; maybe TRBD1 (5 bases). Germline V gene lookup returns CDR1 MDHEN and CDR2 SYDVKM. The CDR3 spans 14 residues. Trimming took off 5 bases at V and 3 bases at J, with 11 bases between the two ends. The CDR3 DNA follows: TGTGCCAGCAGTCCACCAGACAGTGGAAACACCATATATTTT. Protein product: CASSPPDSGNTIYF.

CDR3 coding DNA: TGTGCCAGTAGTACCAGTATTCCCTACGAGCAGTACTTC. Encoded protein: CASSTSIPYEQYF. V usage is TRBV19 and J usage is TRBJ2-7, with no clear D. The V end lost 4 bases, the J end lost 2 bases, and 9 bases lay between the germline ends. The CDR3 consists of 13 residues. CDR1 LNHDA and CDR2 SQIVND come from the germline V gene (reference sequence). Together with reference TRBV19 and TRBJ2-7, the CDR3 gives the full variable domain: DGGITQSPKYLFRKEGQNVTLSCEQNLNHDAMYWYRQDPGQGLRLIYYSQIVNDFQKGDIAEGYSVSREKKESFPLTVTSAQKNPTAFYLCASSTSIPYEQYFGPGTRLTVT.

This chain links TRBV5-1 with TRBJ2-1, with D tentatively TRBD2 (6 bases). CDR3 length equals 15 residues. The germline V gene encodes CDR1 SGHRS and CDR2 YFSETQ. V was pared by 0 bases and J by 3 bases, with 10 bases between. The CDR3: CASSLVEGNYNEQFF. The CDR3 region has the DNA TGCGCCAGCAGCTTGGTGGAGGGGAACTACAATGAGCAGTTCTTC.

Notes on this clone: At one end the junction does not follow the germline gene, possibly because of a read error. The rearrangement joins TRBV7-7 to TRBJ2-1; 10 bases agree with TRBD2. This CDR3 comprises 17 residues. Germline values: CDR1 SSHAT, CDR2 FNYEAQ (reference sequence). The CDR3 spells CASSRISAGGLQNEQFF. The CDR3 DNA follows: TGTGCTAGCAGCCGAATCTCAGCGGGAGGGCTCCAGAATGAGCAGTTCTTC.

The J gene is TRBJ1-1, the V gene TRBV4-1; D is uncertain. The CDR3 contains 14 residues. In germline, CDR1 is MGHRA, CDR2 YSYEKL. The germline V and J ends were trimmed by 4 bases and 0 bases, with 9 bases remaining between them. DNA for the CDR3: TGCGCCAGCAGCCCCGAAACCATGAACACTGAAGCTTTCTTT. This translates into CASSPETMNTEAFF.

The chain combines TRBV4-3 with TRBJ2-3; D unresolved. V shed 3 bases and J shed 6 bases, with 10 bases lying between them. CDR1 is LGHNA and CDR2 is YSLEER in the germline V gene. The CDR3 is made up of 13 amino acids. The CDR3 DNA is TGCGCCAGCAGCCAGTTGTTCCCTGATACGCAGTATTTT. Translated: CASSQLFPDTQYF.

The CDR3 DNA reads TGTGCCAGCAGTTACTCGAAGGTCGACTATGGCTACACCTTC. Its translation: CASSYSKVDYGYTF. The chain combines TRBV6-5 with TRBJ1-2; no clear D. Deletions cut 0 bases from V and 3 bases from J, with 8 bases between. The CDR3 consists of 14 residues. Germline values: CDR1 MNHEY, CDR2 SVGAGI.

The rearrangement uses TRBV27 and TRBJ1-5, with D possibly being TRBD1 (5 bases). Germline V lookup: CDR1 MNHEY, CDR2 SMNVEV (reference sequence). Trimming left V 5 bases short and J 7 bases short, with 15 bases between. This CDR3 has 14 residues. This chain's CDR3 is CASSPGTFGQPQHF. In nucleotides, the CDR3 is TGTGCCAGCAGTCCAGGGACGTTTGGGCAGCCCCAGCATTTT.

The chain combines TRBV27 with TRBJ2-5; D may match TRBD1 or TRBD2 (7 bases each). The CDR3 totals 15 residues. V lost 5 bases, J lost 5 bases, and 18 bases lay in between. CDR1 and CDR2 from the germline V gene are MNHEY and SMNVEV (reference sequence). CDR3 residues: CASSPRGRGGETQYF. CDR3 DNA sequence: TGTGCCAGCAGTCCCCGCGGCAGGGGGGGGGAGACCCAGTACTTC.

By its share, this clone is medium-sized. The chain couples TRBV5-6 to TRBJ2-1; 8 nucleotides match TRBD2. This CDR3 is built from 15 residues. Losses at the gene ends were 2 bases for V and 8 bases for J; bases not matched to a gene: 9. Germline values: CDR1 SGHDT, CDR2 YYEEEE. CDR3 in amino acids: CASSFLAGYRDEQFF. The DNA of the CDR3 is TGTGCCAGCAGCTTCTTAGCGGGGTATAGGGATGAGCAGTTCTTC.

Written as DNA, the CDR3 is TGCGCCAGCAGACACGCCGGGAGCGGCACTGAAGCTTTCTTT. Protein: CASRHAGSGTEAFF. This rearrangement joins TRBV5-1 to TRBJ1-1; D is unclear. V was shortened by 5 bases and J by 4 bases, with 15 bases between the two germline ends. Germline lookup yields CDR1 SGHRS and CDR2 YFSETQ. The length of the CDR3 is 14 residues. Full variable domain (missing parts from reference TRBV5-1 and TRBJ1-1): KAGVTQTPRYLIKTRGQQVTLSCSPISGHRSVSWYQQTPGQGLQFLFEYFSETQRNKGNFPGRFSGRQFSNSRSEMNVSTLELGDSALYLCASRHAGSGTEAFFGQGTRLTVV.

The genes are TRBV6-5 and TRBJ1-1; D is uncertain. The CDR3 length is 13 residues. CDR1 MNHEY and CDR2 SVGAGI come from the germline V gene. The V end was cut by 7 bases, the J end by 1 base, with 10 bases between. Written as DNA, the CDR3 is TGTGCCAGCACAATTGCCCCGAACACTGAAGCTTTCTTT. Translated: CASTIAPNTEAFF.

The chain recombines TRBV7-9 with TRBJ2-3; 12 nucleotides line up with TRBD2. The ends lost 5 bases at V and 4 bases at J; junction bases unmatched: 7. The CDR3 length is 16 residues. Germline V gene lookup returns CDR1 SEHNR and CDR2 FQNEAQ (reference sequence). CDR3 sequence (DNA): TGTGCCAGCAGCGACCTAGCGGGAGGGGAGGCAGATACGCAGTATTTT. It is translated as CASSDLAGGEADTQYF.

This sequence joins TRBV7-3 and TRBJ2-2; D may be TRBD2 (6 bases). Germline-derived CDR1 and CDR2 are SGHTA and FQGTGA. The CDR3 totals 17 residues. The V and J ends lost 5 bases and 0 bases respectively, with 16 bases between them. DNA for the CDR3: TGTGCCAGCAGCCCCCAGCGGGCCAGATCGAACACCGGGGAGCTGTTTTTT. This sequence encodes CASSPQRARSNTGELFF.

The chain couples TRBV5-5 to TRBJ2-2; D possibly corresponds to TRBD1 (6 bases). The CDR3 is made up of 13 amino acids. The germline V gene encodes CDR1 SGHKS and CDR2 YYEKEE (reference sequence). Trimming cost V 4 bases and J 5 bases, with 9 bases left between them. The CDR3, as DNA: TGTGCCAGCAGCCTAACAGGGACCGGGGAGCTGTTTTTT. Its translation is CASSLTGTGELFF.

This clone appeared once. This chain links TRBV4-1 with TRBJ2-3; TRBD2 matches at 7 bases. The length of the CDR3 is 15 residues. Unmatched junction bases numbered 7, after V lost 5 bases and J lost 2 bases. Germline V CDR1 and CDR2: MGHRA, YSYEKL. The CDR3: CASSSGTSATDTQYF. CDR3 sequence (DNA): TGCGCCAGCAGCTCCGGCACTAGCGCCACAGATACGCAGTATTTT.

Turning to this clone: An end of the junction does not agree with germline; a read error may underlie this. The chain has TRBV4-1 and TRBJ2-1; the D gene is possibly TRBD2 (5 bases). The germline CDR1 and CDR2 sequences are MGHRA and YSYEKL. The CDR3 sequence is 14 residues long. DNA for the CDR3: TGCGCCACCGGTAGGGTGGGGAGTAGGAATGAGCAGCTCTTC. It encodes CATGRVGSRNEQLF.

This clone has only one observation. The chain recombines TRBV28 with TRBJ1-1, with D perhaps matching TRBD1 (5 bases). With 4 bases removed from V and 0 bases from J, the gap between germline ends came to 18 bases. The CDR3 consists of 17 residues. Germline CDR1 MDHEN, CDR2 SYDVKM. The CDR3 loop reads CASSSPRPGPVNTEAFF. The CDR3 DNA reads TGTGCCAGCAGTTCACCTCGGCCGGGGCCCGTGAACACTGAAGCTTTCTTT.

The chain recombines TRBV12-5 with TRBJ2-1; D is unresolved. The CDR3 totals 17 residues. Trimming cost V 0 bases and J 9 bases, with 21 bases left between them. The V gene's germline CDR1 is LGHNT and CDR2 FRNRAP. CDR3 loop: CASGLVLSLTWNIEQFF. The CDR3 DNA reads as TGTGCTAGTGGTTTGGTACTGTCCCTAACTTGGAATATTGAGCAGTTCTTC.

The rearrangement joins TRBV28 to TRBJ1-1; unclear D gene. Germline values: CDR1 MDHEN, CDR2 SYDVKM. Trimming cost V 3 bases and J 0 bases, with 17 bases left between them. CDR3 length: 17 amino acids. The CDR3 sequence: CASSLSPDGYMNTEAFF. CDR3 DNA: TGTGCCAGCAGTTTGTCCCCGGACGGCTACATGAACACTGAAGCTTTCTTT. The whole variable domain, filled in from reference TRBV28 and TRBJ1-1, reads DVKVTQSSRYLVKRTGEKVFLECVQDMDHENMFWYRQDPGLGLRLIYFSYDVKMKEKGDIPEGYSVSREKKERFSLILESASTNQTSMYLCASSLSPDGYMNTEAFFGQGTRLTVV.

This chain uses TRBV6-5 with TRBJ1-5; no definite D call. The CDR3 is 14 amino acids. V lost 0 bases and J lost 4, with 7 bases in between. Per germline, CDR1 MNHEY and CDR2 SVGAGI. CDR3 sequence: CASSYSRGNQPQHF. For the CDR3, the DNA is TGTGCCAGCAGTTACTCGAGAGGTAATCAGCCCCAGCATTTT.

This chain uses TRBV25-1 with TRBJ2-5, with TRBD1 matching 7 bases. CDR1 MGHDK and CDR2 SYGVNS come from the germline V gene. Unmatched junction bases numbered 12, after V lost 6 bases and J lost 5 bases. This CDR3 contains 15 residues. The CDR3 sequence is CASRGDSSLWETQYF. The DNA of the CDR3 is TGTGCCAGCAGGGGGGACAGCTCCCTATGGGAGACCCAGTACTTC.

This sequence joins TRBV11-2 and TRBJ2-7; 7 bases map to TRBD1. The CDR3 covers 13 residues. Per the germline V gene, CDR1 is SGHAT and CDR2 is FQNNGV. V lost 4 bases, J lost 7 bases, and 7 bases stayed unmatched. Here the CDR3 reads CASSYRGGGEQYF. The CDR3 bases are TGTGCCAGCAGCTATAGAGGGGGCGGGGAGCAGTACTTC.

The chain joins TRBV7-9 to TRBJ2-4; D call uncertain. In germline, CDR1 is SEHNR, CDR2 FQNEAQ (reference sequence). This CDR3 contains 14 residues. Trimming stripped 5 bases from V and 11 bases from J, with 19 bases between. This chain's CDR3 is CASSPRGPVDVQYF. The CDR3, as DNA: TGTGCCAGCAGCCCCCGAGGTCCCGTAGATGTTCAGTACTTC.

This chain uses TRBV27 with TRBJ2-7; the D gene is possibly TRBD1 (5 bases). Per the germline V gene, CDR1 is MNHEY and CDR2 is SMNVEV (reference sequence). Trimming removed 6 bases from V and 2 bases from J, with 14 bases in between. This CDR3 has 14 amino acids. The CDR3 spells CASSSLTGPYEQYV. For the CDR3, the DNA is TGTGCCAGCAGCTCCCTTACAGGCCCCTACGAGCAGTACGTC.

A few counts support this clone. The rearrangement joins TRBV6-1 to TRBJ1-1; the D is unclear. V lost 6 bases and J lost 4, with 6 bases in between. CDR3 length: 11 amino acids. From germline, CDR1 is MNHNS and CDR2 SASEGT. The CDR3 here is CASRPSTEAFF. CDR3 in DNA: TGTGCCAGCAGGCCGAGCACTGAAGCTTTCTTT.

V usage is TRBV19 and J usage is TRBJ1-1, with 7 nucleotides matching TRBD1. V lost 8 bases to trimming and J lost 4 bases; unmatched junction nucleotides: 7. Germline lookup yields CDR1 LNHDA and CDR2 SQIVND (reference sequence). The CDR3 runs to 13 residues. CDR3 DNA: TGTGCCAGTGGCCTTTCAGGGGGCACTGAAGCTTTCTTT. Its translation is CASGLSGGTEAFF.